This T cell receptor (beta chain) was found in a study of cytomegalovirus exposure and HLA in healthy donors. Findings and caveats of the study: Analysis performed later showed TCR beta chains linked to HLA being more clonally expanded than equally common others. Later on, a genetic analysis was performed. It linked a missense variant in DCLRE1C with V- and J-gene trimming of TCR beta.

Concerning this clone: What it binds is not known.

Germline lookup yields CDR1 KGHSH and CDR2 LQKENI. With 5 bases clipped from V and 3 bases from J, the junction kept 14 bases outside the gene matches. CDR3 length: 17 residues. The PCR was carried out with 60 Vbeta primers and 13 Jbeta primers. TCRdb keeps only in-frame clones here, not all; method: immunoSEQ multiplex PCR. The data hold fewer than 200,000 clones, with 70% to 85% observed a single time. This chain uses TRBV18 with TRBJ2-7; 9 nucleotides match TRBD2. The sequence derives from a man aged 35 to 55 in good health and CMV-seronegative. Sequenced sample: PBMCs. CDR3 in DNA: TGTGCCAGCTCAGAGGCCCCCTCAGCGGGAGGATTCTACGAGCAGTACTTC. It encodes CASSEAPSAGGFYEQYF.